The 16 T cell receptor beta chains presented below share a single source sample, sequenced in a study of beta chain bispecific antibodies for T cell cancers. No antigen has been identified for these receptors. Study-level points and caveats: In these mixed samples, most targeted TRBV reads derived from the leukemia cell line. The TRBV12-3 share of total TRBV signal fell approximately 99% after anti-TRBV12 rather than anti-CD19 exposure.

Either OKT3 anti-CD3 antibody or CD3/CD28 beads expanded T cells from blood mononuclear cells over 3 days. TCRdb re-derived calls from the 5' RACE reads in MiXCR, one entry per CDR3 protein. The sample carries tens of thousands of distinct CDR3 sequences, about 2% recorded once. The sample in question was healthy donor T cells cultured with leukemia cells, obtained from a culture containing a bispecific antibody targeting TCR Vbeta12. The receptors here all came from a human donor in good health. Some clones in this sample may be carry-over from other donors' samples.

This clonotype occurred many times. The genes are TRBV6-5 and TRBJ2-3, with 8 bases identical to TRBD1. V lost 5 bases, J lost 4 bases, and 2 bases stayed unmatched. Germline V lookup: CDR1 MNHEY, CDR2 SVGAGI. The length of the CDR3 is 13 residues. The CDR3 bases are TGTGCCAGCAGTCAGGACAGGGCAGATACGCAGTATTTT. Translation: CASSQDRADTQYF.

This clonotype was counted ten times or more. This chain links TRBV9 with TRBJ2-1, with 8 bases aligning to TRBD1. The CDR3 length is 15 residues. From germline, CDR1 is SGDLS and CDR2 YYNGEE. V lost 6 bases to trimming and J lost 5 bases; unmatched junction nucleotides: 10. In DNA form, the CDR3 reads TGTGCCAGCAACCTACAGGGACAGGAAGACAATGAGCAGTTCTTC. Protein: CASNLQGQEDNEQFF.

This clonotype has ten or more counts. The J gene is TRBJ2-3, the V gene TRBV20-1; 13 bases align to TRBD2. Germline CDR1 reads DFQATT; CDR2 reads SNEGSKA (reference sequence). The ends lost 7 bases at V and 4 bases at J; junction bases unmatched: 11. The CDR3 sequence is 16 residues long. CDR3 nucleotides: TGCAGTGGCCTGACTACTAGCGGGGGGGGGGCAGATACGCAGTATTTT. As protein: CSGLTTSGGGADTQYF.

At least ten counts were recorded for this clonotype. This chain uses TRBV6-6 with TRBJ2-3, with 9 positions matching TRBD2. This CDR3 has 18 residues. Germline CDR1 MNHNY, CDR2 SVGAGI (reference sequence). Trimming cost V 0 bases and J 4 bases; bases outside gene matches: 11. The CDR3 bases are TGTGCCAGCAGTTACTCGTTGCCCAGCGGGGGGTTCTCAGATACGCAGTATTTT. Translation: CASSYSLPSGGFSDTQYF.

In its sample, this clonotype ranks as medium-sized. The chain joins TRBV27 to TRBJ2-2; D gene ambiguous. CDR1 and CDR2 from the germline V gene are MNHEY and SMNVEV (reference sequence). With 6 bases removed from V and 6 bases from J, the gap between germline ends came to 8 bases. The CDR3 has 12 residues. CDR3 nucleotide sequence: TGTGCCAGCAGGGGTGGGGCCGGGGAGCTGTTTTTT. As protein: CASRGGAGELFF.

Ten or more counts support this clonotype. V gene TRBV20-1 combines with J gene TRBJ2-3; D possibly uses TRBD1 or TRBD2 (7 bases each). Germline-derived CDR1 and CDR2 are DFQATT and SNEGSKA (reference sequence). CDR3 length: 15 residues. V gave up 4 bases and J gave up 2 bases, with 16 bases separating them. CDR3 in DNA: TGCAGTGCTACTCCCGGGGAGGGGGCCACAGATACGCAGTATTTT. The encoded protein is CSATPGEGATDTQYF.

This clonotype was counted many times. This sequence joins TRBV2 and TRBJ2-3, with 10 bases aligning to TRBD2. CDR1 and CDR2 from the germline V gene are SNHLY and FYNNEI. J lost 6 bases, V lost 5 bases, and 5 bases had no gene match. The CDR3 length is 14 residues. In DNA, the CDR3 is TGTGCCAGCAGTAGCGGGGGGGCGGGGGATACGCAGTATTTT. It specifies CASSSGGAGDTQYF. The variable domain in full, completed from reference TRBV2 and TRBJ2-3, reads EPEVTQTPSHQVTQMGQEVILRCVPISNHLYFYWYRQILGQKVEFLVSFYNNEISEKSEIFDDQFSVERPDGSNFTLKIRSTKLEDSAMYFCASSSGGAGDTQYFGPGTRLTVL.

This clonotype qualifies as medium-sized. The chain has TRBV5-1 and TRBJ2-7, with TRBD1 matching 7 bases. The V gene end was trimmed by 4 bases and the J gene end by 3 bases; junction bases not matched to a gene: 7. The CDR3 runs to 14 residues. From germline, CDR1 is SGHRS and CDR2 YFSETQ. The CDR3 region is CASSATGTDYEQYF. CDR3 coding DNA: TGCGCCAGCAGCGCCACCGGGACAGACTACGAGCAGTACTTC. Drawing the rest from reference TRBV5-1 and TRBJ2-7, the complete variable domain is KAGVTQTPRYLIKTRGQQVTLSCSPISGHRSVSWYQQTPGQGLQFLFEYFSETQRNKGNFPGRFSGRQFSNSRSEMNVSTLELGDSALYLCASSATGTDYEQYFGPGTRLTVT.

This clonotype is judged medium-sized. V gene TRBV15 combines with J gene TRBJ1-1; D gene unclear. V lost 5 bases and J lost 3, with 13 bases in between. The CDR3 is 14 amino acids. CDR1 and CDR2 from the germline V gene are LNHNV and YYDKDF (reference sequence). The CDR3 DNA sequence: TGTGCCACCAGCTACGTACGGGGATACACTGAAGCTTTCTTT. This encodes CATSYVRGYTEAFF.

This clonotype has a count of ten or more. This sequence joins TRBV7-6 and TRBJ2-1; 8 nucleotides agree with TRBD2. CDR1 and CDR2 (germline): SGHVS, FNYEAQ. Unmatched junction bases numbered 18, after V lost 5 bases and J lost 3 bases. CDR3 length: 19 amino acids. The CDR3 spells CASSRGGGPVGMLYNEQFF. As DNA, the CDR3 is TGTGCCAGCAGCCGCGGCGGGGGGCCTGTGGGAATGCTCTACAATGAGCAGTTCTTC.

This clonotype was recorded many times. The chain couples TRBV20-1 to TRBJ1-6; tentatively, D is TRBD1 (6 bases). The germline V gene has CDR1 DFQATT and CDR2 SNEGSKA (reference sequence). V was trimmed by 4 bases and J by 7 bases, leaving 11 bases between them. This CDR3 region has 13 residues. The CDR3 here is CSATTGSNSPLHF. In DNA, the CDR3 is TGCAGTGCTACAACAGGGTCCAATTCACCCCTCCACTTT.

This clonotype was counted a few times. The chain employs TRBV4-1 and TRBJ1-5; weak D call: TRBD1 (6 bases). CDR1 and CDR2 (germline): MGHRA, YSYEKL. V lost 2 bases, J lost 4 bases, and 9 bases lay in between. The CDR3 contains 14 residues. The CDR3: CASSQTGRNQPQHF. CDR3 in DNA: TGCGCCAGCAGCCAAACAGGGCGGAATCAGCCCCAGCATTTT.

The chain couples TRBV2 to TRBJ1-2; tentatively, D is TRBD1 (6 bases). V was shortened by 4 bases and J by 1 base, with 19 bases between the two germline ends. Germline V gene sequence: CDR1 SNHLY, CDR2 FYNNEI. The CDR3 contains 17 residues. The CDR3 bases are TGTGCCAGCAGTGTCCATACAGGACAGAGCCTTAACTATGGCTACACCTTC. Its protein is CASSVHTGQSLNYGYTF.

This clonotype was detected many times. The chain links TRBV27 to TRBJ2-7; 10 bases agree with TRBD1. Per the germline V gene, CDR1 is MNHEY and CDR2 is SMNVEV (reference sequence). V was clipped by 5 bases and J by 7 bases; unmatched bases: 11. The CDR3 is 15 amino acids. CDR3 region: CASSLGQGEIREQYF. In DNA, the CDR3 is TGTGCCAGCAGTCTCGGACAGGGGGAGATTCGGGAGCAGTACTTC.

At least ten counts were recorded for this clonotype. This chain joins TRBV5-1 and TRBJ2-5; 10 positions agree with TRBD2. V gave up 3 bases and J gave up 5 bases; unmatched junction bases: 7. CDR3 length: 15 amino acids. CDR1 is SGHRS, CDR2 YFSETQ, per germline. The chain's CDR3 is CASSYPAGGEETQYF. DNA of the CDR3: TGCGCCAGCAGCTACCCAGCGGGGGGGGAGGAGACCCAGTACTTC. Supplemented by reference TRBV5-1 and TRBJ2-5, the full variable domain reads KAGVTQTPRYLIKTRGQQVTLSCSPISGHRSVSWYQQTPGQGLQFLFEYFSETQRNKGNFPGRFSGRQFSNSRSEMNVSTLELGDSALYLCASSYPAGGEETQYFGPGTRLLVL.

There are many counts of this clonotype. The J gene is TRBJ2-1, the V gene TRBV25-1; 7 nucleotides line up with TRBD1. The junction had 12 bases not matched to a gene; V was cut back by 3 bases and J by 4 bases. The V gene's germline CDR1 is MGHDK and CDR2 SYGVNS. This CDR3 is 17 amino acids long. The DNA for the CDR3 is TGTGCCAGCAGTGAGGACACCGGGACAGACCTATACAATGAGCAGTTCTTC. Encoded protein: CASSEDTGTDLYNEQFF.